Below, 24 T cell receptor beta chains from the same sample are listed, as sequenced in a study of T cells after yellow fever vaccination. TCRdb re-called the 5' RACE reads through MiXCR, storing one row per CDR3 protein. Found here are hundreds of thousands of distinct CDR3 sequences, 15% to 20% of them singletons; the top ten hold 18%. The source was PBMCs, collected before the yellow fever booster vaccination. These receptors were obtained from a man younger than 35 who received the YFV17D yellow fever vaccine.

This clonotype was counted a few times. The chain has TRBV5-6 and TRBJ2-3; 11 bases line up with TRBD2. The CDR3 consists of 16 residues. J gave up 2 bases and V 1 base, and 3 bases lay outside the gene matches. The germline V gene encodes CDR1 SGHDT and CDR2 YYEEEE. CDR3 in amino acids: CASSLTGLADTDTQYF. As DNA, the CDR3 is TGTGCCAGCAGCTTGACGGGACTAGCGGACACAGATACGCAGTATTTT.

The chain carries TRBV4-2 and TRBJ2-1; TRBD2 might be the D (6 bases). The V gene's germline CDR1 is LGHNA and CDR2 YNFKEQ. This CDR3 region has 18 residues. The V gene lost 1 base and the J gene lost 3 bases, with 19 bases spanning the gap. The CDR3 region is CASSQALARTTGYNEQFF. The CDR3 DNA reads TGTGCCAGCAGCCAAGCACTGGCCCGGACTACCGGCTACAATGAGCAGTTCTTC.

Only a few counts were recorded for this clonotype. The J gene is TRBJ2-3, the V gene TRBV5-1; 12 bases line up with TRBD2. The V segment lost 1 base and the J segment 2 bases; nucleotides outside the gene matches: 2. This CDR3 contains 16 residues. Looked up from germline, CDR1 is SGHRS and CDR2 is YFSETQ. This CDR3 reads CASSLTSGGITDTQYF. Here the CDR3 DNA reads TGCGCCAGCAGCTTGACTAGCGGGGGGATCACAGATACGCAGTATTTT.

The V and J genes are TRBV28 and TRBJ1-1; TRBD1 is a possible D gene (5 bases). Germline V gives CDR1 MDHEN, CDR2 SYDVKM. This CDR3 contains 15 residues. Trimming cost V 6 bases and J 6 bases, with 20 bases left between them. CDR3 loop: CASSDGDGSPPEAFF. The CDR3, as DNA: TGTGCCAGCAGCGATGGGGACGGCTCTCCCCCTGAAGCTTTCTTT.

The chain is built from TRBV2 and TRBJ2-7, with 10 bases fitting TRBD1. V shed 6 bases, J shed 7 bases, and the junction held 9 bases outside the gene matches. This CDR3 comprises 14 residues. CDR1 is SNHLY, CDR2 FYNNEI, per germline. CDR3 loop: CASRPGTGDREQYF. CDR3 nucleotide sequence: TGTGCCAGCAGACCCGGGACAGGGGACCGGGAGCAGTACTTC.

The table lists this clonotype with a few counts. The J gene is TRBJ2-2, the V gene TRBV5-1; D remains ambiguous. The V end lost 0 bases, the J end lost 6 bases, and 9 bases lay between the germline ends. There are 14 residues in the CDR3. CDR1 is SGHRS and CDR2 is YFSETQ in the germline V gene. The CDR3, as DNA: TGCGCCAGCAGCTTGGGGTCGGGTCCCGGGGAGCTGTTTTTT. It translates to CASSLGSGPGELFF.

In nucleotides, the CDR3 is TGCAGCGCCGCCCCGGGACTAGCGGGGGCCTACACCGGGGAGCTGTTTTTT. This sequence encodes CSAAPGLAGAYTGELFF. The V gene is TRBV29-1, the J gene TRBJ2-2, with 14 nucleotides matching TRBD2. With 7 bases clipped from V and 3 bases from J, the junction kept 10 bases outside the gene matches. Germline V gene sequence: CDR1 SQVTM, CDR2 ANQGSEA. This CDR3 is built from 17 residues.

This clonotype was detected a few times. The J gene is TRBJ2-5, the V gene TRBV6-5; possible D gene TRBD2, 5 bases. Germline CDR1 MNHEY, CDR2 SVGAGI. Trimming removed 5 bases at V and 5 bases at J, with 18 bases between. The CDR3 loop spans 15 amino acids. CDR3 residues: CASSRSPEGSETQYF. The CDR3 DNA is TGTGCCAGCAGTCGGTCCCCTGAGGGCAGCGAGACCCAGTACTTC.

This clonotype appeared a few times. J is TRBJ2-7 and V is TRBV21-1. TRBV21-1 is annotated as a pseudogene. The CDR3 is 13 amino acids. The CDR3 spells CASSNREPREQYF. The CDR3 nucleotides read TGTGCCAGCAGCAACCGGGAGCCCCGCGAGCAGTACTTC.

This chain joins TRBV12-3 or TRBV12-4 and TRBJ2-6; D not resolved. V was trimmed by 3 bases and J by 0 bases, leaving 3 bases between them. This CDR3 has 14 amino acids. For the CDR3, the DNA is TGTGCCAGCAGTTTTGCCTCTGGGGCCAACGTCCTGACTTTC. Encoded protein: CASSFASGANVLTF.

V usage is TRBV30 and J usage is TRBJ2-6; D is unclear. CDR1 is GTSNPN, CDR2 SVGIG, per germline (reference sequence). Trimming removed 5 bases from V and 0 bases from J, with 8 bases in between. This CDR3 is built from 14 residues. In DNA form, the CDR3 reads TGTGCCTGGGACCGGGCCTCTGGGGCCAACGTCCTGACTTTC. Translating gives CAWDRASGANVLTF.

The chain carries TRBV4-2 and TRBJ2-1; the match to TRBD1 covers 8 bases. The CDR3 consists of 20 residues. J gave up 0 bases and V 0 bases, and 13 bases lay outside the gene matches. Germline lookup yields CDR1 LGHNA and CDR2 YNFKEQ. The CDR3 region has the DNA TGTGCCAGCAGCCAAGAAGGGGCCGGGACAGGCATAAGCTCCTACAATGAGCAGTTCTTC. Translating gives CASSQEGAGTGISSYNEQFF.

The chain combines TRBV15 with TRBJ2-5; no firm D call. The CDR3 contains 13 residues. The V end lost 1 base, the J end lost 3 bases, and 6 bases lay between the germline ends. Germline CDR1 LNHNV, CDR2 YYDKDF (reference sequence). In DNA, the CDR3 is TGTGCCACCAGCAGAGTGGTCGAAGAGACCCAGTACTTC. This sequence encodes CATSRVVEETQYF.

This chain connects TRBV4-3 to TRBJ1-1, with 7 bases lining up with TRBD1. CDR3 length equals 14 residues. The ends lost 5 bases at V and 4 bases at J; junction bases unmatched: 7. CDR1 and CDR2 (germline): LGHNA, YSLEER. The CDR3 DNA sequence: TGCGCCAGCAGCGTTAGGGCAGGGGGCACTGAAGCTTTCTTT. This sequence encodes CASSVRAGGTEAFF.

J is TRBJ1-2 and V is TRBV6-5; D possibly corresponds to TRBD1 (6 bases). CDR1 is MNHEY and CDR2 is SVGAGI in the germline V gene. This CDR3 comprises 12 residues. The V end was cut by 8 bases, the J end by 2 bases, with 9 bases between. The chain's CDR3 is CASGTGNYGYTF. In DNA, the CDR3 is TGTGCCAGCGGAACAGGGAACTATGGCTACACCTTC.

The gene calls are TRBV4-3 and TRBJ1-1; 7 bases fit TRBD1. The CDR3 covers 15 residues. The V segment lost 2 bases and the J segment 5 bases; nucleotides outside the gene matches: 8. Per germline, CDR1 LGHNA and CDR2 YSLEER. The CDR3 nucleotides are TGCGCCAGCAGCCAATCCCAGGGGGTCGGAACTGAAGCTTTCTTT. It specifies CASSQSQGVGTEAFF.

The chain joins TRBV11-2 to TRBJ1-1; 8 nucleotides match TRBD1. The trim removed 5 bases at V and 10 bases at J, leaving 3 bases unmatched. The V gene's germline CDR1 is SGHAT and CDR2 FQNNGV. This CDR3 comprises 11 residues. CDR3: CASSVQGGAFF. DNA for the CDR3: TGTGCCAGCAGCGTACAGGGGGGAGCTTTCTTT.

The CDR3 nucleotides read TGTGCCAGCAGGGAATACGCTGGGCAGAACACTGAAGCTTTCTTT. Translation: CASREYAGQNTEAFF. V usage is TRBV6-5 and J usage is TRBJ1-1, with D unclear. The CDR3 totals 15 residues. Germline lookup yields CDR1 MNHEY and CDR2 SVGAGI. V lost 6 bases, J lost 1 base, and 15 bases lay in between.

In its sample, this clonotype was seen a few times. This chain uses TRBV20-1 with TRBJ1-4; 9 nucleotides agree with TRBD1. This CDR3 region has 15 residues. Germline CDR1 is DFQATT and CDR2 is SNEGSKA (reference sequence). Germline trimming cut 3 bases from V and 4 bases from J; bases unmatched to any gene: 6. The CDR3: CSARNRDRDNEKLFF. In nucleotides, the CDR3 is TGCAGTGCTAGGAACCGGGACAGGGATAATGAAAAACTGTTTTTT.

This clonotype occurred a few times. The chain uses TRBV12-3 or TRBV12-4 and TRBJ1-6; 7 bases are a match to TRBD1. After removal of 6 bases from V and 9 bases from J, the junction contained 8 bases not matched to a gene. The CDR3 is 14 residues long. CDR3 DNA: TGTGCCAGCAGCCCTCAGGGGGAAAGTTCACCCCTCCACTTT. This encodes CASSPQGESSPLHF.

Remarks on this clonotype: A much larger clone differs by one base, so this may be a read error. The V gene is TRBV5-1, the J gene TRBJ2-2; 9 nucleotides align to TRBD1. CDR1 and CDR2 (germline): SGHRS, YFSETQ. This CDR3 comprises 14 residues. The CDR3 nucleotides read TGCGCCAGCAGTGGGACAGGGAACTCCGGGGAGCTGTTTTTT. Its protein product is CASSGTGNSGELFF.

This clonotype was detected ten times or more. The chain carries TRBV5-1 and TRBJ2-7, with D perhaps matching TRBD1 (6 bases). The V end lost 4 bases, the J end lost 0 bases, and 8 bases lay between the germline ends. CDR1 is SGHRS, CDR2 YFSETQ, per germline. The CDR3 has 13 amino acids. The chain's CDR3 is CASSPDSSYEQYF. CDR3 DNA sequence: TGCGCCAGCAGCCCGGACAGCTCCTACGAGCAGTACTTC.

This clonotype has more than one count but fewer than ten. The chain employs TRBV20-1 and TRBJ1-2; D is ambiguous. There are 12 residues in the CDR3. V dropped 7 bases and J dropped 8 bases, with 17 bases sitting between them. Germline V CDR1 and CDR2: DFQATT, SNEGSKA (reference sequence). CDR3 sequence (DNA): TGCAGTGTTCCGCTCCCGAGCCAAGGCTACACCTTC. Residues: CSVPLPSQGYTF.

There are many counts of this clonotype. V is TRBV6-2 or TRBV6-3 and J is TRBJ2-5; 13 bases match TRBD2. Germline lookup yields CDR1 MNHEY and CDR2 SVGEGT. This CDR3 has 14 residues. Trimming at V came to 7 bases and at J to 4 bases, leaving 3 bases not matched to a gene. CDR3 DNA: TGTGCCAGCACGACTAGCGGGGGGCGAGAGACCCAGTACTTC. Its protein product is CASTTSGGRETQYF.